This entry concerns a single TCR beta chain. The antigen remains unidentified. A sample-barcoded 5' primer and a J-beta primer mix were used in a second PCR of roughly 7 to 11 cycles. Every sample gave at least 2.5 million paired-end reads containing CDR3. Each CDR3 protein is one row after TCRdb ran MiXCR on the 5' RACE reads. Of around 1.5 million distinct CDR3 sequences listed, roughly 40% are singletons. The sample originates from a study of blood T cells in healthy people across ages. For the study at large: Template switching caught about one barcoded beta molecule for each two T cells.

The CDR3 length is 14 residues. The V gene's germline CDR1 is MGHRA and CDR2 YSYEKL. Trimming removed 4 bases at V and 3 bases at J, with 12 bases between. Study-level results: Diversity was higher, and naive CD4+ cells more numerous, in long-lived donors than in aged donors.

The sequence was obtained from a woman younger than 35 in good health. The chain carries TRBV4-1 and TRBJ1-1; no definite D call. The sample was blood. This CDR3 reads CASSLRASHTEAFF. The CDR3 DNA is TGCGCCAGCAGCCTTCGGGCGTCCCACACTGAAGCTTTCTTT.